These T cell receptor beta chains were read from a single sample in a study of blood T cell repertoires in COVID-19. This table comes from immunoSEQ multiplex PCR, and its TCRdb copy is limited to in-frame clones, with some not included. The table includes more than 75,000 clones, 85% to 90% detected once. The sequenced material came from peripheral blood. The receptors derive from a woman in her 70s with acute or convalescent COVID-19. The CDR3 runs from the conserved cysteine through the conserved F or W. D genes are given only for firm matches. Size is stated for part of the rows, as once, few or many counts, or as a class when the clone is expanded.

V gene: TRBV7-3
J gene: TRBJ2-5
CDR3 length: 14
D gene: .
clone size: .
CDR3 DNA: TGTGCCAGCAGCTCGGACGCGGGCGAAGAGACCCAGTACTTC
CDR3 protein: CASSSDAGEETQYF

V gene: TRBV18
J gene: TRBJ1-1
CDR3 length: 14
D gene: TRBD1
clone size: .
CDR3 DNA: TGTGCCAGCTCCCCCGGGACAGGGCGAGCTGAAGCTTTCTTT
CDR3 protein: CASSPGTGRAEAFF

V gene: TRBV15
J gene: TRBJ2-1
CDR3 length: 14
D gene: TRBD2
clone size: .
CDR3 DNA: TGTGCCACCAGCAGAGGACTAGCGTTCAATGAGCAGTTCTTC
CDR3 protein: CATSRGLAFNEQFF

V gene: TRBV5-6
J gene: TRBJ1-2
CDR3 length: 15
D gene: .
clone size: .
CDR3 DNA: TGTGCCAGCAGCTTGGGTAGGTCAAGGAGCTATGGCTACACCTTC
CDR3 protein: CASSLGRSRSYGYTF

V gene: TRBV5-1
J gene: TRBJ2-7
CDR3 length: 16
D gene: TRBD2
clone size: .
CDR3 DNA: TGCGCCAGCAGCCAAGATAGCGGGGGGACATCCTACGAGCAGTACTTC
CDR3 protein: CASSQDSGGTSYEQYF

V gene: TRBV10-1
J gene: TRBJ1-6
CDR3 length: 15
D gene: .
clone size: .
CDR3 DNA: TGCGCCAGCAGTGGACAGGAGCCCTATAATTCACCCCTCCACTTT
CDR3 protein: CASSGQEPYNSPLHF

V gene: TRBV28
J gene: TRBJ1-2
CDR3 length: 15
D gene: TRBD1
clone size: .
CDR3 DNA: TGTGCCAGCAGTTTGAACTACAGGGGACCGCGGGGCTACACCTTC
CDR3 protein: CASSLNYRGPRGYTF

V gene: TRBV30
J gene: TRBJ2-5
CDR3 length: 12
D gene: TRBD2
clone size: .
CDR3 DNA: TGTGCCTGGAAGGTGGGAGGGGAGACCCAGTACTTC
CDR3 protein: CAWKVGGETQYF

V gene: TRBV9
J gene: TRBJ1-2
CDR3 length: 18
D gene: TRBD1
clone size: .
CDR3 DNA: TGTGCCAGCAGCGTCGACTGGGTCCCGGGACAGGGGAAGGATGGCTACACCTTC
CDR3 protein: CASSVDWVPGQGKDGYTF

V gene: TRBV7-9
J gene: TRBJ2-1
CDR3 length: 16
D gene: .
clone size: .
CDR3 DNA: TGTGCCAGCAGCTTATTTCGACAGCCTAGGGCCAATGAGCAGTTCTTC
CDR3 protein: CASSLFRQPRANEQFF

V gene: TRBV19
J gene: TRBJ2-1
CDR3 length: 15
D gene: TRBD2
clone size: .
CDR3 DNA: TGTGCCAGTAGTAGTAGCGGGAGCTCCTACAATGAGCAGTTCTTC
CDR3 protein: CASSSSGSSYNEQFF

V gene: TRBV5-1
J gene: TRBJ2-7
CDR3 length: 14
D gene: .
clone size: .
CDR3 DNA: TGCGCCAGCAGCCCAAGGACAGAGAACTACGAGCAGTACTTC
CDR3 protein: CASSPRTENYEQYF

V gene: TRBV28
J gene: TRBJ1-4
CDR3 length: 15
D gene: TRBD1
clone size: .
CDR3 DNA: TGTGCCAGCAGTATAACAGGGGGCCCGAAGGAAAAACTGTTTTTT
CDR3 protein: CASSITGGPKEKLFF

V gene: TRBV6-1
J gene: TRBJ1-3
CDR3 length: 14
D gene: .
clone size: .
CDR3 DNA: TGTGCCAGCAGTGAACTGAGCTCTGGAAACACCATATATTTT
CDR3 protein: CASSELSSGNTIYF

V gene: TRBV30
J gene: TRBJ2-2
CDR3 length: 13
D gene: TRBD1
clone size: .
CDR3 DNA: TGTGCCTGGAGGACAGGGGCCACCGGGGAGCTGTTTTTT
CDR3 protein: CAWRTGATGELFF

V gene: TRBV21-1
J gene: TRBJ1-5
CDR3 length: 18
D gene: .
clone size: .
CDR3 DNA: TGTGCCAGCAGCAAAGAAGGGGTAGGAGGGAGGGGCAATCAGCCCCAGCATTTT
CDR3 protein: CASSKEGVGGRGNQPQHF

V gene: TRBV19
J gene: TRBJ2-7
CDR3 length: 16
D gene: TRBD2
clone size: .
CDR3 DNA: TGTGCCAGTAGTATGTCTAGCGGGAGATCGTGGGACGAGCAGTACTTC
CDR3 protein: CASSMSSGRSWDEQYF

V gene: TRBV4-1
J gene: TRBJ1-4
CDR3 length: 16
D gene: .
clone size: .
CDR3 DNA: TGCGCCAGCAGCCGCTTCGGGGGTACGGGAAATGAAAAACTGTTTTTT
CDR3 protein: CASSRFGGTGNEKLFF

V gene: TRBV28
J gene: TRBJ2-1
CDR3 length: 15
D gene: TRBD2
clone size: .
CDR3 DNA: TGTGCCAGCAGCCCTAGCGGCCCTTCTTACAATGAGCAGTTCTTC
CDR3 protein: CASSPSGPSYNEQFF

V gene: TRBV29-1
J gene: TRBJ1-2
CDR3 length: 13
D gene: .
clone size: .
CDR3 DNA: TGCAGCGTTTACAGGCCGATTATCTATGGCTACACCTTC
CDR3 protein: CSVYRPIIYGYTF

V gene: TRBV4-1
J gene: TRBJ2-1
CDR3 length: 20
D gene: TRBD2
clone size: .
CDR3 DNA: TGCGCCAGCAGCCAATCTCCGATCACGGGACTAGCGGATGCCTACAATGAGCAGTTCTTC
CDR3 protein: CASSQSPITGLADAYNEQFF

V gene: TRBV5-1
J gene: TRBJ2-5
CDR3 length: 15
D gene: TRBD2
clone size: .
CDR3 DNA: TGCGCCAGCAGCTTGGAACCGGGAGGCGGTGAGACCCAGTACTTC
CDR3 protein: CASSLEPGGGETQYF

V gene: TRBV18
J gene: TRBJ1-1
CDR3 length: 18
D gene: .
clone size: .
CDR3 DNA: TGTGCCAGCTCACCACCGGTTATTGCAACCCGGGGAGGGACTGAAGCTTTCTTT
CDR3 protein: CASSPPVIATRGGTEAFF

V gene: TRBV11-2
J gene: TRBJ2-3
CDR3 length: 15
D gene: .
clone size: .
CDR3 DNA: TGTGCCAGCAGCTCGCGACTTAAACCCACAGATACGCAGTATTTT
CDR3 protein: CASSSRLKPTDTQYF

V gene: TRBV12-3/TRBV12-4
J gene: TRBJ1-2
CDR3 length: 13
D gene: .
clone size: .
CDR3 DNA: TGTGCCAGCAACTTGCAGGGGAGCTATGGCTACACCTTC
CDR3 protein: CASNLQGSYGYTF

V gene: TRBV11-2
J gene: TRBJ2-7
CDR3 length: 15
D gene: .
clone size: .
CDR3 DNA: TGTGCCAGCAGCTTAGAAAGGACAAGGGACTACGAGCAGTACTTC
CDR3 protein: CASSLERTRDYEQYF

V gene: TRBV5-1
J gene: TRBJ2-1
CDR3 length: 15
D gene: TRBD2
clone size: .
CDR3 DNA: TGCGCCAGCAGCACCGAAGCGGGGCCTGGGGGGGAGCAGTTCTTC
CDR3 protein: CASSTEAGPGGEQFF

V gene: TRBV5-1
J gene: TRBJ2-1
CDR3 length: 16
D gene: TRBD2
clone size: .
CDR3 DNA: TGCGCCTCCTCCCCGGAAGGGACCACTAGCGGGAGGGCCCAGTTCTTC
CDR3 protein: CASSPEGTTSGRAQFF

V gene: TRBV19
J gene: TRBJ1-2
CDR3 length: 13
D gene: .
clone size: .
CDR3 DNA: TGTGCCAGTAGCCCTACAGGGAACTATGGCTACACCTTC
CDR3 protein: CASSPTGNYGYTF

V gene: TRBV20-1
J gene: TRBJ2-3
CDR3 length: 14
D gene: .
clone size: few
CDR3 DNA: TGCAGTGCTAGTCTGAGGGAAGGCACAGATACGCAGTATTTT
CDR3 protein: CSASLREGTDTQYF

V gene: TRBV3-1/TRBV3-2
J gene: TRBJ2-4
CDR3 length: 20
D gene: TRBD2
clone size: once
CDR3 DNA: TGTGCCAGCAGCCAAATCGAGGGACTAGCGGGAGGGGGAGCCAAAAACATTCAGTACTTC
CDR3 protein: CASSQIEGLAGGGAKNIQYF

V gene: TRBV5-1
J gene: TRBJ1-1
CDR3 length: 16
D gene: TRBD1
clone size: .
CDR3 DNA: TGCGCCAGCAGCTTGGCCAGAGGGGGCCCTACCACTGAAGCTTTCTTT
CDR3 protein: CASSLARGGPTTEAFF

V gene: TRBV12-3/TRBV12-4
J gene: TRBJ1-2
CDR3 length: 13
D gene: .
clone size: .
CDR3 DNA: TGTGCCAGCAGTTCCAGGGCAGGGAATGGCTACACCTTC
CDR3 protein: CASSSRAGNGYTF

V gene: TRBV4-1
J gene: TRBJ2-5
CDR3 length: 16
D gene: TRBD1
clone size: few
CDR3 DNA: TGCGCCAGCAGCCAATACCGGGACAGGGTGCAAGAGACCCAGTACTTC
CDR3 protein: CASSQYRDRVQETQYF

V gene: TRBV7-9
J gene: TRBJ2-5
CDR3 length: 16
D gene: .
clone size: .
CDR3 DNA: TGTGCCAGCAGCTTACCCGAGACAGGGAGGAGAGAGACCCAGTACTTC
CDR3 protein: CASSLPETGRRETQYF

V gene: TRBV5-4
J gene: TRBJ1-4
CDR3 length: 15
D gene: .
clone size: .
CDR3 DNA: TGTGCCAGCAGCCCAGACCAGGGTTCTGATGAAAAACTGTTTTTT
CDR3 protein: CASSPDQGSDEKLFF

V gene: TRBV11-3
J gene: TRBJ2-3
CDR3 length: 13
D gene: .
clone size: .
CDR3 DNA: TGTGCCAGCAGCTTAGCTAACACAGATACGCAGTATTTT
CDR3 protein: CASSLANTDTQYF

V gene: TRBV12-3/TRBV12-4
J gene: TRBJ2-1
CDR3 length: 12
D gene: .
clone size: .
CDR3 DNA: TGTGCCAGCAGTGTATCAGTCCATGAGCAGTTCTTC
CDR3 protein: CASSVSVHEQFF

V gene: TRBV4-1
J gene: TRBJ1-2
CDR3 length: 17
D gene: TRBD1
clone size: .
CDR3 DNA: TGCGCCAGCAGCCAAACGGGACAGGGGGCGCGAGGTTCTGGCTACACCTTC
CDR3 protein: CASSQTGQGARGSGYTF

V gene: TRBV5-6
J gene: TRBJ1-3
CDR3 length: 16
D gene: .
clone size: .
CDR3 DNA: TGTGCCAGCAGCTTGGTGGCGGGGGTCTCTGGAAACACCATATATTTT
CDR3 protein: CASSLVAGVSGNTIYF

V gene: TRBV6-5
J gene: TRBJ2-7
CDR3 length: 11
D gene: .
clone size: .
CDR3 DNA: TGTGCCAGCCGCCAGTCCTACGAGCAGTACTTC
CDR3 protein: CASRQSYEQYF

V gene: TRBV5-1
J gene: TRBJ1-1
CDR3 length: 13
D gene: .
clone size: .
CDR3 DNA: TGCGCCAGCAGCTTAAGGGAGTCGGGTGAAGCTTTCTTT
CDR3 protein: CASSLRESGEAFF

V gene: TRBV27
J gene: TRBJ1-1
CDR3 length: 16
D gene: TRBD1
clone size: .
CDR3 DNA: TGTGCCAGCAGTTTATCGGGGACAGGGGCCACAGTCATCGCTTTCTTT
CDR3 protein: CASSLSGTGATVIAFF

V gene: TRBV6-5
J gene: TRBJ2-7
CDR3 length: 14
D gene: .
clone size: once
CDR3 DNA: TGTGCCAGCAGTTCTGACAGGCTCTCCTACGAGCAGTACTTC
CDR3 protein: CASSSDRLSYEQYF

V gene: TRBV28
J gene: TRBJ1-2
CDR3 length: 13
D gene: .
clone size: .
CDR3 DNA: TGTGCCAGTAACACAGGGTCCCTCTATGGCTACACCTTC
CDR3 protein: CASNTGSLYGYTF